This TCR beta chain was identified during a study of T cell repertoires in cytomegalovirus infection. Study at large: CMV infection together with matching HLA type was indicated by public TCR beta signatures.

Regarding this clonotype: The target antigen is unknown.

TCRdb ran MiXCR on the reads and lists one entry per CDR3 protein. Of 830,000 or so distinct CDR3 sequences detected, approximately 29% appear once; the ten largest clones hold over 10%. The sequence was obtained from a human donor in good health (CMV status not recorded). Some clones in this sample may be carry-over from other donors' samples. Sequencing was performed on cultured CD8+ T cells from PBMCs, taken from culture after CMV antigen stimulation.

The CDR3 reads CASSQDLDSPTYEQYF. The CDR3 nucleotides are TGTGCCAGCAGCCAAGATCTGGACAGCCCTACCTACGAGCAGTACTTC. The V call is TRBV4-2, the J call TRBJ2-7; TRBD1 is a possible D gene (6 bases). The germline V and J ends were trimmed by 0 bases and 2 bases, with 14 bases remaining between them. The CDR3 covers 16 residues. CDR1 and CDR2 from the germline V gene are LGHNA and YNFKEQ.